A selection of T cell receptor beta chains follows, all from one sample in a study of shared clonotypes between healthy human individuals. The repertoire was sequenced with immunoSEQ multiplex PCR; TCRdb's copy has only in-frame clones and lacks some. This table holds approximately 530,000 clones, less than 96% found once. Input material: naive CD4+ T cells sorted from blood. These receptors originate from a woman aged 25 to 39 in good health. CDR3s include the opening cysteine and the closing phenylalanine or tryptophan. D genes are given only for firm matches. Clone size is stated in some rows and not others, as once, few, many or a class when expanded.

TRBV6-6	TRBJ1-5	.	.	TGTGCCAGCAGGCTGGTAGGGACTCAATGGAATCAGCCCCAGCATTTT	CASRLVGTQWNQPQHF
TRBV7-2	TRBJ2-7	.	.	TGTGCCAGCAGCTCGACGGGAATGAGCGAGCAGTACTTC	CASSSTGMSEQYF
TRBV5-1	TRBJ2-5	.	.	TGCGCCAGCAGCCCGTATTCCGGGGCGAGCCAAGAGACCCAGTACTTC	CASSPYSGASQETQYF
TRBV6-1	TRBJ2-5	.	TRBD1	TGTGCCAGCAGAACCGGACAGGGCATGCAGACCCAGTACTTC	CASRTGQGMQTQYF
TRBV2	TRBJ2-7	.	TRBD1	TGTGCCAGCAGTCCCAGACAGGGCGAGCAGTACTTC	CASSPRQGEQYF
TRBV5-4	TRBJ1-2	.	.	TGTGCCAGCAGTTGGGGGGTTGGCTACACCTTC	CASSWGVGYTF
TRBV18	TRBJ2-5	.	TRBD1	TGTGCCAGCTCACCAACCCGGACAGGTTTCGGGGAGACCCAGTACTTC	CASSPTRTGFGETQYF
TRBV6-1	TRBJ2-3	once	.	TGTGCCAGCAGTGGATACGATACGCAGTATTTT	CASSGYDTQYF
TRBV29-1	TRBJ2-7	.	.	TGCAGCACCCAGACTAGCTACGAGCAGTACTTC	CSTQTSYEQYF
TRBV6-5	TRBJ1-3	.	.	TGTGCCAGCAGTTACTTAGGACAGAAAAACACCATATATTTT	CASSYLGQKNTIYF
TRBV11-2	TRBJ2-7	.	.	TGTGCCAGCAGCTTTACAAACTCCTACGAGCAGTACTTC	CASSFTNSYEQYF
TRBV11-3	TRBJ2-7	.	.	TGTGCCAGCAGCTTTCGTGGGGGGCGGCAGTACTTC	CASSFRGGRQYF
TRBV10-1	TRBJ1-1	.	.	TGCGCCAGCAGTGAAAACGATGAGACTGAAGCTTTCTTT	CASSENDETEAFF
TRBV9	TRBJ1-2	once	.	TGTGCCAGCAGCGTAGGGACACCGGTTGGCTATGGCTACACCTTC	CASSVGTPVGYGYTF
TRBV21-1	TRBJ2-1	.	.	TGTGCCAGCCCCGAGTGGGGGAGGGGTTACAATGAGCAGTTCTTC	CASPEWGRGYNEQFF
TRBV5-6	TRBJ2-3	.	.	TGTGCCAGCAGCTCAAACAGGGCTGGAGATACGCAGTATTTT	CASSSNRAGDTQYF
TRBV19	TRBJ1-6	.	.	TGTGCCAGTAGTCAGGACAGAGGTTCACCCCTCCACTTT	CASSQDRGSPLHF
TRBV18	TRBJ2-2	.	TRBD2	TGTGCCAGCTCACCAACCGCGGCTAGCGGGAGGCTTTCTGATTGGCACGGGGAGCTGTTTTTT	CASSPTAASGRLSDWHGELFF
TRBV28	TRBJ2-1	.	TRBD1	TGTGCCGGGGGGGGATCCGGGACAGGGAAGCACAATGAGCAGTTCTTC	CAGGGSGTGKHNEQFF
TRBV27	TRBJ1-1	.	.	TGTGCCAGCAGTTTATCGGGGTCGAACACTGAAGCTTTCTTT	CASSLSGSNTEAFF
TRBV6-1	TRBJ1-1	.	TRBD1	TGTGCCAGCAGCCGACAGGGTGGGGGGAACACTGAAGCTTTCTTT	CASSRQGGGNTEAFF
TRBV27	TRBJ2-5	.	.	TGTGCCAGCAGTTTATCGGGAAGCGACAGCCTTGAGTACTTC	CASSLSGSDSLEYF
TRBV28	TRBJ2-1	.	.	TGTGCCAGCACCCTGGCCTCCTACAATGAGCAGTTCTTC	CASTLASYNEQFF
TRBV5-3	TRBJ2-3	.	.	TGTGCCAGAAGCTGTATGGCGGGTGGGGGCACAGATACGCAGTATTTT	CARSCMAGGGTDTQYF
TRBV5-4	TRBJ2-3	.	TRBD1	TGTGCCAGCAGCTTCGGGACAGGGCTGCTAGTTGCAGATACGCAGTATTTT	CASSFGTGLLVADTQYF
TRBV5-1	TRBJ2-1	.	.	TGCGCCAGCAGCGAGGGAGCCTACAATGAGCAGTTCTTC	CASSEGAYNEQFF
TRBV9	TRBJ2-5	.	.	TGTGCCAGCAGCGTAGAGGACGGGCGGGGAGGAGAGACCCAGTACTTC	CASSVEDGRGGETQYF
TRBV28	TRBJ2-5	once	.	TGTGCCACCCGTCGCAATGAAGAGACCCAGTACTTC	CATRRNEETQYF